This T cell receptor (beta chain) was identified in a study of blood T cell repertoires in COVID-19. In the study overall: Italy, Spain and the United States were the sources of the convalescent and acute COVID-19 samples. T cells, B-cell-depleted T cells, or PBMCs supplied cDNA or gDNA.

Trimming removed 5 bases at V and 6 bases at J, with 13 bases between. The CDR3 runs to 13 residues. CDR1 is SEHNR, CDR2 FQNEAQ, per germline (reference sequence). TCRdb keeps only in-frame clones here, not all; method: immunoSEQ multiplex PCR. This table has about 200,000 clones, about 88% appearing once. Sequencing was done on a sample of peripheral blood. This clonotype was obtained from a man in his fifties or sixties with acute or convalescent COVID-19. This chain links TRBV7-9 with TRBJ1-2; D gene unclear. The CDR3 DNA follows: TGTGCCAGCAGCCGCCAGGCGAACGATGGCTACACCTTC. It translates to CASSRQANDGYTF. The full variable domain, its missing parts supplied by reference TRBV7-9 and TRBJ1-2, is DTGVSQNPRHKITKRGQNVTFRCDPISEHNRLYWYRQTLGQGPEFLTYFQNEAQLEKSRLLSDRFSAERPKGSFSTLEIQRTEQGDSAMYLCASSRQANDGYTFGSGTRLTVV.